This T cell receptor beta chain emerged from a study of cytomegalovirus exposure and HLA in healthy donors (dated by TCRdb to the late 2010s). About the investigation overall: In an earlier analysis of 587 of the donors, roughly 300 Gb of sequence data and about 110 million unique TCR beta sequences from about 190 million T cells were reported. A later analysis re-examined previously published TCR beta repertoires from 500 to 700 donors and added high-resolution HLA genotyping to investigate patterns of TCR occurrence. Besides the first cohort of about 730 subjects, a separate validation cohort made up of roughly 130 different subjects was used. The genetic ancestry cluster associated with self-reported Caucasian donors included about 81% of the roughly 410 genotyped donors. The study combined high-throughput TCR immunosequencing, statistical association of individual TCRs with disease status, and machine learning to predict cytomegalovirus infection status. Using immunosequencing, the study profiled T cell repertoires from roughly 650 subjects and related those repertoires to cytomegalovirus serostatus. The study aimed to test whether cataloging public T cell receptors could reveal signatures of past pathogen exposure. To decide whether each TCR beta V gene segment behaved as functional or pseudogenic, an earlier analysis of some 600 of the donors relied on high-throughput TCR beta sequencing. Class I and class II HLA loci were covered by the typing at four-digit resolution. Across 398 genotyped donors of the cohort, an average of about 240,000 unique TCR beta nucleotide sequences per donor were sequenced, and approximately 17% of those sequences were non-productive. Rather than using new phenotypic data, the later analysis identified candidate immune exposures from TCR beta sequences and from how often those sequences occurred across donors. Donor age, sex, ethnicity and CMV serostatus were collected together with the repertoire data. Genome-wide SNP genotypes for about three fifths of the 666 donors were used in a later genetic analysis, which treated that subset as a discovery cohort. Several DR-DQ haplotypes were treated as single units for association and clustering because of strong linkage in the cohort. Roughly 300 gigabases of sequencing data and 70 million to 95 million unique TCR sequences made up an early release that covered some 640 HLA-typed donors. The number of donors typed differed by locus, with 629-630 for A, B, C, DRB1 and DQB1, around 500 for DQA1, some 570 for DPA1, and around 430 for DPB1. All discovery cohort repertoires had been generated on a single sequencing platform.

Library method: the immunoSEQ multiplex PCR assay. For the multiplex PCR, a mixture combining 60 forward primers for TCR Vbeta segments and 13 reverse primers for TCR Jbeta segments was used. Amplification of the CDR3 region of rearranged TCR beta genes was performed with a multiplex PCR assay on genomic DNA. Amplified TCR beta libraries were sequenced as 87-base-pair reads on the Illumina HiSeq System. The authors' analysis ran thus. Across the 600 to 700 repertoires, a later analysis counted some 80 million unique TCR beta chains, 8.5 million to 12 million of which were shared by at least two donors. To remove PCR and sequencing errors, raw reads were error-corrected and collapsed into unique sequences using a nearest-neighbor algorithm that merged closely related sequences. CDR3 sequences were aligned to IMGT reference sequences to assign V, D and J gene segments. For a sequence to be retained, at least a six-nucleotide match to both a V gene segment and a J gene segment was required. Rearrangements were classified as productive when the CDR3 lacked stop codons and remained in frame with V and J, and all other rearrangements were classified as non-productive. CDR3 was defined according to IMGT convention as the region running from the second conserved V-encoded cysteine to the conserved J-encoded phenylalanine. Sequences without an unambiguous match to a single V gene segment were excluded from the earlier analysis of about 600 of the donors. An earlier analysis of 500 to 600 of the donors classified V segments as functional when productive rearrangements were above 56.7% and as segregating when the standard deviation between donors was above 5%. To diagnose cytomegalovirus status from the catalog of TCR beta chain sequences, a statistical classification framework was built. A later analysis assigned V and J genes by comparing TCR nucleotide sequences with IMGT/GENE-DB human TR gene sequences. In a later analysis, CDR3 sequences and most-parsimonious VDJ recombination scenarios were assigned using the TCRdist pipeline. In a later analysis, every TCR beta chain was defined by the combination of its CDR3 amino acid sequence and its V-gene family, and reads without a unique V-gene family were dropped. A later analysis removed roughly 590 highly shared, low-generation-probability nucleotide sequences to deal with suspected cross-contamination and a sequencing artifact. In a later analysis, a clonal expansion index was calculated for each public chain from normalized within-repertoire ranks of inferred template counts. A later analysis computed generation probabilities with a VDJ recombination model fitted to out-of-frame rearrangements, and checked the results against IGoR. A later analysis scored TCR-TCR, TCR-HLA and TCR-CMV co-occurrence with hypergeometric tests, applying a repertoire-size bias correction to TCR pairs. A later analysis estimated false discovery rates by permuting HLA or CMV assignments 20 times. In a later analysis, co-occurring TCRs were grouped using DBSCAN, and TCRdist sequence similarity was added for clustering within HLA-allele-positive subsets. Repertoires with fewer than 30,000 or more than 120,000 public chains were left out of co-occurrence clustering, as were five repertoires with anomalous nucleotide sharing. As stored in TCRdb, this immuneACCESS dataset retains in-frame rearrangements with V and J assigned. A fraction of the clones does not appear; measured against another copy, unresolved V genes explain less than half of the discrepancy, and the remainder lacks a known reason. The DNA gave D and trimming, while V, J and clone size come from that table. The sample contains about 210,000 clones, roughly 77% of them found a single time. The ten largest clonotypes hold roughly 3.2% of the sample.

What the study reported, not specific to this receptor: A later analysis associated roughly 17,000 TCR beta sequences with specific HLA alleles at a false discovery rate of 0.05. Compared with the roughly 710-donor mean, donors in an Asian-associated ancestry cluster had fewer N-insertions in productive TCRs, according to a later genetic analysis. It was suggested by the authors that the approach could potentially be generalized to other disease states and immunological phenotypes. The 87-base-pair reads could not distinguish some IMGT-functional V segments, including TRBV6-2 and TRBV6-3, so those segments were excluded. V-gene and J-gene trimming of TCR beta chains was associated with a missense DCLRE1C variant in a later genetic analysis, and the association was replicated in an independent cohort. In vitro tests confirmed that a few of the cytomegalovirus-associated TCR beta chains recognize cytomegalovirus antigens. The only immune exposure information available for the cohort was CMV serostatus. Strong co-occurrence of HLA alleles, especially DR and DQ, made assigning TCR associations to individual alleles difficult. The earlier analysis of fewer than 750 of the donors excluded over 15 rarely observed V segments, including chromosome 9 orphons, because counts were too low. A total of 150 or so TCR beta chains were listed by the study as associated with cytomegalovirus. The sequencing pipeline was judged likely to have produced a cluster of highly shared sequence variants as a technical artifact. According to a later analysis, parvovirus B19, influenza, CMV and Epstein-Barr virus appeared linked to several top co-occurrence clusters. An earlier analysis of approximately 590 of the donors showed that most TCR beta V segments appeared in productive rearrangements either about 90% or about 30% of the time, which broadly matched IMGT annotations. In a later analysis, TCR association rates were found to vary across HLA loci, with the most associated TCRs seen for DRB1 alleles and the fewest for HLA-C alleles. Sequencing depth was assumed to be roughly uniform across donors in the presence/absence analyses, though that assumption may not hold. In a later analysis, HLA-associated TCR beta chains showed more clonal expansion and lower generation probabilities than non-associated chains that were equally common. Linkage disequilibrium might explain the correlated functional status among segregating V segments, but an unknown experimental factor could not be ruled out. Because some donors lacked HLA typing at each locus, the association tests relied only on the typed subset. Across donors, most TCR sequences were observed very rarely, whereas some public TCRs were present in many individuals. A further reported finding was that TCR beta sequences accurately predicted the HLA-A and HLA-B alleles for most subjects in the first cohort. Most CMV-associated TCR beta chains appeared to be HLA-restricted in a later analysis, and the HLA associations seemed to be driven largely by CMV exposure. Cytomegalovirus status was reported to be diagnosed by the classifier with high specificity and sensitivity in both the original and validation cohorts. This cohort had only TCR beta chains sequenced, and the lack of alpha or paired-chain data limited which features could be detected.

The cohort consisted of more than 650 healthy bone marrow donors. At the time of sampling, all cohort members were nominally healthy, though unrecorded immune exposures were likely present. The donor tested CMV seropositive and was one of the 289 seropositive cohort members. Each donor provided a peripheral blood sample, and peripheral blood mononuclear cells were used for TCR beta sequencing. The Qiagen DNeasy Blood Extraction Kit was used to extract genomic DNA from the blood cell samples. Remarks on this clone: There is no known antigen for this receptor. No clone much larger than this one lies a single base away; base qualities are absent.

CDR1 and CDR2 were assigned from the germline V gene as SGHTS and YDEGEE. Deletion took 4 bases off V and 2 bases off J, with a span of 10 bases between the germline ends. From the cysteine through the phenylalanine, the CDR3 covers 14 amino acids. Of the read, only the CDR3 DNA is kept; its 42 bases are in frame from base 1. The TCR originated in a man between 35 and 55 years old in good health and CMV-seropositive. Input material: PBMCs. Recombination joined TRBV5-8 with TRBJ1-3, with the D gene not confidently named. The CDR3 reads CASSPQLPGNTIYF. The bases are TGTGCCAGCAGCCCCCAGTTACCTGGAAACACCATATATTTT.